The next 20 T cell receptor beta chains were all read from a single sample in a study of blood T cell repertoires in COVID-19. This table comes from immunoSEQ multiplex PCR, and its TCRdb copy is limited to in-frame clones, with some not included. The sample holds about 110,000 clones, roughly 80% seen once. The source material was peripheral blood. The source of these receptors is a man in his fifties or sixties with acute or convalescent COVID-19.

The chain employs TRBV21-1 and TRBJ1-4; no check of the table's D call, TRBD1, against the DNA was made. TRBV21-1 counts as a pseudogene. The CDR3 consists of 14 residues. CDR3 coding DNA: TGTGCCAGCAGCGACAGGGGGCGAGACGAAAAACTGTTTTTT. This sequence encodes CASSDRGRDEKLFF.

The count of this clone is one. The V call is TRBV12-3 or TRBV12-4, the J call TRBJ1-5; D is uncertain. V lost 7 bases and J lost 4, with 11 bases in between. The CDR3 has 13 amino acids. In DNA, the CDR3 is TGTGCCAGCACCGACTCCCTTAATCAGCCCCAGCATTTT. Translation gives CASTDSLNQPQHF.

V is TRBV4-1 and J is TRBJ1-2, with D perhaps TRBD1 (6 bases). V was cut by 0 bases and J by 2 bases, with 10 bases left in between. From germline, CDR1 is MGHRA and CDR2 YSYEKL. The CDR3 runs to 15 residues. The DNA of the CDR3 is TGCGCCAGCAGCCAAGATCGAACAGGGAACTATGGCTACACCTTC. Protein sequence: CASSQDRTGNYGYTF.

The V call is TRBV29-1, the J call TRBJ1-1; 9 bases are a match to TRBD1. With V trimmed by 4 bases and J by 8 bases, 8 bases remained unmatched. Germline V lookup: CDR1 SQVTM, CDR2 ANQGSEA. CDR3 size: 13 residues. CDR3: CSVGGSGTGEAFF. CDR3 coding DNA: TGCAGCGTTGGGGGATCCGGGACAGGGGAAGCTTTCTTT.

CDR3 residues: CASRPGQPYEQYF. The CDR3 region has the DNA TGTGCCAGCAGACCGGGACAGCCCTACGAGCAGTACTTC. This chain links TRBV6-5 with TRBJ2-7; 7 bases match TRBD1. V lost 6 bases to trimming and J lost 2 bases; unmatched junction nucleotides: 4. Looked up from germline, CDR1 is MNHEY and CDR2 is SVGAGI. This CDR3 comprises 13 residues.

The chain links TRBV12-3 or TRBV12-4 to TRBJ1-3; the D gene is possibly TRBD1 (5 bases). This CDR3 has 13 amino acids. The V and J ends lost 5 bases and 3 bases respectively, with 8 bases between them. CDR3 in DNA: TGTGCCAGCAGTCGCGGGGGTGGAAACACCATATATTTT. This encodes CASSRGGGNTIYF.

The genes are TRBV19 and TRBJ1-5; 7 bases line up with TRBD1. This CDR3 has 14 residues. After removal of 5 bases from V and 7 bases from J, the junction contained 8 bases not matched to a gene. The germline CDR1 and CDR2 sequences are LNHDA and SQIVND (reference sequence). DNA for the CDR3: TGTGCCAGTAGTTCCACAGGGGTCGGGCAGCCCCAGCATTTT. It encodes CASSSTGVGQPQHF.

CDR3 in amino acids: CASSQGRGGTDTQYF. CDR3 in DNA: TGCGCCAGCAGCCAAGGGCGGGGGGGCACAGATACGCAGTATTTT. The genes are TRBV4-1 and TRBJ2-3, with 8 bases that match TRBD2. Germline CDR1 MGHRA, CDR2 YSYEKL. The CDR3 covers 15 residues. V shed 1 base and J 1 base; nucleotides not matched to a gene: 1.

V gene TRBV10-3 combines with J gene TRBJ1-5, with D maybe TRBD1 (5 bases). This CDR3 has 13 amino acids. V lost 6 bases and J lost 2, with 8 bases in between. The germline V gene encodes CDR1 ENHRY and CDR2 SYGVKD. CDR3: CAISPGGNQPQHF. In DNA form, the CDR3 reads TGTGCCATCAGCCCGGGGGGCAATCAGCCCCAGCATTTT.

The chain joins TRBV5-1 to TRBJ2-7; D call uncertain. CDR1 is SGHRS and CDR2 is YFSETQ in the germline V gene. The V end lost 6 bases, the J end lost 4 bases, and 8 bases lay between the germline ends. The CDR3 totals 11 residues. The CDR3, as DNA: TGCGCCAGCATGTCCCAATACGAGCAGTACTTC. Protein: CASMSQYEQYF. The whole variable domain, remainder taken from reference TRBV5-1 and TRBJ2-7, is KAGVTQTPRYLIKTRGQQVTLSCSPISGHRSVSWYQQTPGQGLQFLFEYFSETQRNKGNFPGRFSGRQFSNSRSEMNVSTLELGDSALYLCASMSQYEQYFGPGTRLTVT.

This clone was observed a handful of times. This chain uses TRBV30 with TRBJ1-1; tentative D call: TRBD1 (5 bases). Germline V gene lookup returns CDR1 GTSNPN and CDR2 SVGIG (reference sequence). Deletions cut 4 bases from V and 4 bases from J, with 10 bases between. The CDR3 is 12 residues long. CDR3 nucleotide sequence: TGTGCCTGGAATCCGGGGGGCACTGAAGCTTTCTTT. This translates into CAWNPGGTEAFF.

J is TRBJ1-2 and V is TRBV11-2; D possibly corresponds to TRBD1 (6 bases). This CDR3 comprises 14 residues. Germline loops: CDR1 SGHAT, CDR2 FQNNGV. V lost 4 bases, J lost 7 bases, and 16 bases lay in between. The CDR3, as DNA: TGTGCCAGCAGCTACACAGGGCAGGGCTTTGGCTACACCTTC. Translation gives CASSYTGQGFGYTF. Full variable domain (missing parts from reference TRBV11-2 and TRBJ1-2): EAGVAQSPRYKIIEKRQSVAFWCNPISGHATLYWYQQILGQGPKLLIQFQNNGVVDDSQLPKDRFSAERLKGVDSTLKIQPAKLEDSAVYLCASSYTGQGFGYTFGSGTRLTVV.

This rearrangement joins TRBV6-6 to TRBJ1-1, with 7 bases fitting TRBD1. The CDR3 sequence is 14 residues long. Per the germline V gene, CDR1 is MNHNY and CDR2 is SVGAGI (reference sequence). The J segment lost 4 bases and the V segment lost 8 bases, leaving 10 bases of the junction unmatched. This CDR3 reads CASQTTGFSTEAFF. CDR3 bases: TGTGCCAGCCAAACGACAGGGTTTTCCACTGAAGCTTTCTTT.

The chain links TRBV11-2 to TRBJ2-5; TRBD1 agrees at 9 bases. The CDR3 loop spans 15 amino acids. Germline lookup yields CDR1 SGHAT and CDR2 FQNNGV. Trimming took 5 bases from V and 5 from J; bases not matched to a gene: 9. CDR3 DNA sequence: TGTGCCAGCAGCCCCTCCACAGGGGGCGGGGAGACCCAGTACTTC. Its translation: CASSPSTGGGETQYF.

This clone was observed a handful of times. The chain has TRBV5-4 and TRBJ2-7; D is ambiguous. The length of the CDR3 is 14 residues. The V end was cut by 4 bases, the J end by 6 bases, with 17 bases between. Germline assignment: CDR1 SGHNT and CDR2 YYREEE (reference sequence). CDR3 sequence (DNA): TGTGCCAGCAGCCGTGACCGAGTCCTAGGCGAGCAGTACTTC. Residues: CASSRDRVLGEQYF.

CDR3 sequence reads: CASSPRGGLFGTDTQYF. The CDR3 DNA sequence: TGTGCCAGCAGCCCTCGCGGGGGGCTTTTTGGCACAGATACGCAGTATTTT. V gene TRBV9 combines with J gene TRBJ2-3; 8 nucleotides match TRBD2. This CDR3 has 17 residues. Germline V gives CDR1 SGDLS, CDR2 YYNGEE. With V trimmed by 4 bases and J by 1 base, 11 bases remained unmatched.

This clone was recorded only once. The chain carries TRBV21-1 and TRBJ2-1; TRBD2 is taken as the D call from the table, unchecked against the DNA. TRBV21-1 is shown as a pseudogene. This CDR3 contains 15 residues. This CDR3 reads CASSKFYGDWNEQFF. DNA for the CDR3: TGTGCCAGCAGCAAATTTTACGGGGACTGGAATGAGCAGTTCTTC.

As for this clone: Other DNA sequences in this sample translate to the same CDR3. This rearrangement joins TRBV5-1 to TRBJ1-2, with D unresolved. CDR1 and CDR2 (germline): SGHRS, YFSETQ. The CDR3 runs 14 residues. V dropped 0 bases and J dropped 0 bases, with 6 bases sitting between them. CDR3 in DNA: TGCGCCAGCAGCTTGGAGAGAGCTAACTATGGCTACACCTTC. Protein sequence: CASSLERANYGYTF.

CDR3 loop: CASSEADFRWDTIYF. CDR3 bases: TGTGCCAGCAGTGAAGCAGACTTTCGCTGGGACACCATATATTTT. The chain has TRBV2 and TRBJ1-3; D is unresolved. The CDR3 sequence is 15 residues long. The V end was cut by 0 bases, the J end by 8 bases, with 14 bases between. Germline lookup yields CDR1 SNHLY and CDR2 FYNNEI.

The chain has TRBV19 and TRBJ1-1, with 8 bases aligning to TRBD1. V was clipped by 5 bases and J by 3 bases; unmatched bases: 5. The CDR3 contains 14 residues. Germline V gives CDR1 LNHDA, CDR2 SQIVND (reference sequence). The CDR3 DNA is TGTGCCAGTAGTTTTGACAGGGGATACACTGAAGCTTTCTTT. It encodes CASSFDRGYTEAFF.